The 20 T cell receptor beta chains below come from one sample, sequenced in a study of cytomegalovirus exposure and HLA in healthy donors. PCR used 60 Vbeta primers and 13 Jbeta primers. Clones were read by immunoSEQ multiplex PCR, and TCRdb kept only the in-frame ones, dropping some. The sample holds tens of thousands of clones; approximately 70% are singletons and the top ten take approximately 4.4%. Material for sequencing was PBMCs. Source of these receptors: a man between 60 and 75 years old in good health and CMV-seropositive.

This rearrangement joins TRBV5-1 to TRBJ2-3, with 7 nucleotides matching TRBD2. CDR1 SGHRS and CDR2 YFSETQ come from the germline V gene. The V gene end was trimmed by 4 bases and the J gene end by 4 bases; junction bases not matched to a gene: 9. This CDR3 contains 15 residues. CDR3 protein: CASSTSREGPDTQYF. CDR3 DNA: TGCGCCAGCAGCACCTCGAGGGAGGGGCCAGATACGCAGTATTTT.

This clone was seen more than once but under ten times. The chain recombines TRBV28 with TRBJ1-5; TRBD1 agrees at 7 bases. Trimming cost V 7 bases and J 5 bases; bases outside gene matches: 11. The germline V gene has CDR1 MDHEN and CDR2 SYDVKM. This CDR3 region has 15 residues. The CDR3 nucleotides are TGTGCCAGCATGACAGGGCCCAGATCCCATCAGCCCCAGCATTTT. Protein product: CASMTGPRSHQPQHF. The whole variable domain, filled in from reference TRBV28 and TRBJ1-5, reads DVKVTQSSRYLVKRTGEKVFLECVQDMDHENMFWYRQDPGLGLRLIYFSYDVKMKEKGDIPEGYSVSREKKERFSLILESASTNQTSMYLCASMTGPRSHQPQHFGDGTRLSIL.

Regarding this clone: The germline gene is not matched at one end of the junction; a read error may be the cause. V usage is TRBV6-5 and J usage is TRBJ1-1, with D possibly being TRBD1 (6 bases). CDR1 and CDR2 (germline): MNHEY, SVGAGI. This CDR3 is built from 14 residues. Written as DNA, the CDR3 is TGTGCCAGCTGCTCGGGACACCTGAACGCTGAAGCTTTCTTT. It codes for CASCSGHLNAEAFF.

The genes are TRBV7-2 and TRBJ1-6; 9 bases are a match to TRBD1. V lost 5 bases to trimming and J lost 7 bases; unmatched junction nucleotides: 6. The germline gives CDR1 SGHTA, CDR2 FQGNSA. The CDR3 runs 15 residues. The CDR3 DNA follows: TGTGCCAGCAGCGCGGGACAGGGTTACAATTCACCCCTCCACTTT. Translated: CASSAGQGYNSPLHF.

With regard to this clone: A junction end diverges from the germline sequence, so it may reflect a read error. The chain links TRBV7-9 to TRBJ1-5; no reliable D call. The CDR3 has 12 residues. Germline assignment: CDR1 SEHNR and CDR2 FQNEAQ (reference sequence). The CDR3 bases are TGTTCCAGCAGCTTAGCAGACTCGCCCCAGCATTTT. This translates into CSSSLADSPQHF.

This clone was seen a few times. The J gene is TRBJ1-2, the V gene TRBV5-6; D not resolved. There are 11 residues in the CDR3. V lost 2 bases and J lost 6, with 5 bases in between. CDR1 and CDR2 (germline): SGHDT, YYEEEE. For the CDR3, the DNA is TGTGCCAGCAGCTTCGGTGATGGCTACACCTTC. Its protein is CASSFGDGYTF. The full variable domain, completed using reference TRBV5-6 and TRBJ1-2, is DAGVTQSPTHLIKTRGQQVTLRCSPKSGHDTVSWYQQALGQGPQFIFQYYEEEERQRGNFPDRFSGHQFPNYSSELNVNALLLGDSALYLCASSFGDGYTFGSGTRLTVV.

This chain links TRBV6-5 with TRBJ1-2, with 11 bases matching TRBD1. CDR1 is MNHEY and CDR2 is SVGAGI in the germline V gene. Unmatched junction bases numbered 3, after V lost 3 bases and J lost 0 bases. This CDR3 region has 16 residues. Here the CDR3 reads CASSYSGQGANYGYTF. CDR3 in DNA: TGTGCCAGCAGTTATTCGGGACAGGGGGCTAACTATGGCTACACCTTC.

The chain combines TRBV2 with TRBJ2-1, with a tentative D call TRBD2 (5 bases). Trimming took 4 bases from V and 0 from J, leaving 7 bases between them. Germline CDR1 and CDR2: SNHLY and FYNNEI. This CDR3 is 14 amino acids long. This CDR3 is CASSAGDSYNEQFF. The CDR3 coding sequence is TGTGCCAGCAGTGCCGGGGACTCCTACAATGAGCAGTTCTTC.

This chain links TRBV6-5 with TRBJ2-2; no definite D call. With 8 bases removed from V and 0 bases from J, the gap between germline ends came to 10 bases. CDR1 is MNHEY and CDR2 is SVGAGI in the germline V gene. CDR3 length equals 14 residues. The CDR3 region is CASAAAPNTGELFF. The CDR3 DNA is TGTGCCAGCGCCGCGGCCCCGAACACCGGGGAGCTGTTTTTT.

The V gene is TRBV19, the J gene TRBJ1-5, with 8 bases fitting TRBD1. Germline CDR1 reads LNHDA; CDR2 reads SQIVND (reference sequence). V dropped 5 bases and J dropped 0; count of bases not matched to a gene: 15. The CDR3 runs to 19 residues. The CDR3 is CASSDEAGTGDYSNQPQHF. The CDR3 nucleotides are TGTGCCAGTAGTGATGAAGCCGGGACAGGAGACTATAGCAATCAGCCCCAGCATTTT. The full variable domain, completed using reference TRBV19 and TRBJ1-5, is DGGITQSPKYLFRKEGQNVTLSCEQNLNHDAMYWYRQDPGQGLRLIYYSQIVNDFQKGDIAEGYSVSREKKESFPLTVTSAQKNPTAFYLCASSDEAGTGDYSNQPQHFGDGTRLSIL.

Regarding this clone: Sequence at one end of the junction differs from germline and may be a read error. The rearrangement links TRBV6-6 to TRBJ1-6; D not certain. Germline CDR1 is MNHNY and CDR2 is SVGAGI (reference sequence). CDR3 length: 12 residues. The CDR3 spells CASRDTSEIPNF. Written as DNA, the CDR3 is TGTGCCAGCAGAGACACATCCGAAATCCCAAACTTT.

The rearrangement joins TRBV10-3 to TRBJ2-7, with TRBD2 identical over 14 bases. The CDR3 is 16 residues long. Per the germline V gene, CDR1 is ENHRY and CDR2 is SYGVKD. After removal of 8 bases from V and 2 bases from J, the junction contained 8 bases not matched to a gene. The CDR3 DNA reads TGTGCCATCTCGGGACTAGCGGGAGATGGGACCTACGAGCAGTACTTC. Translating gives CAISGLAGDGTYEQYF.

The V call is TRBV2, the J call TRBJ2-5, with 9 bases matching TRBD1. Germline CDR1 SNHLY, CDR2 FYNNEI. V shed 5 bases, J shed 6 bases, and the junction held 4 bases outside the gene matches. This CDR3 region has 13 residues. The chain's CDR3 is CASSPNRGQTQYF. CDR3 DNA sequence: TGTGCCAGCAGTCCGAACAGGGGGCAGACCCAGTACTTC.

This sequence joins TRBV10-3 and TRBJ2-1, with TRBD2 identical over 11 bases. This CDR3 spans 15 amino acids. V shed 9 bases, J shed 8 bases, and the junction held 12 bases outside the gene matches. Germline CDR1 and CDR2: ENHRY and SYGVKD. DNA for the CDR3: TGTGCCATACGTACAGTTCTAGCGGGGGGCGATGAGCAGTTCTTC. Translated: CAIRTVLAGGDEQFF.

This clone has a handful of counts. This chain uses TRBV7-9 with TRBJ2-2; D not resolved. Trimming left V 4 bases short and J 10 bases short, with 10 bases between. Germline values: CDR1 SEHNR, CDR2 FQNEAQ (reference sequence). The length of the CDR3 is 12 residues. In DNA form, the CDR3 reads TGTGCCAGCAGCTGGGCTTCCGAGGAGCTGTTTTTT. Its protein is CASSWASEELFF.

The table lists this clone with a few counts. This rearrangement joins TRBV28 to TRBJ1-1, with unresolved D. The germline V and J ends were trimmed by 5 bases and 8 bases, with 12 bases remaining between them. The CDR3 contains 12 residues. The germline CDR1 and CDR2 sequences are MDHEN and SYDVKM. The chain's CDR3 is CASSPGLSEAFF. CDR3 nucleotide sequence: TGTGCCAGCAGTCCCGGACTTTCCGAAGCTTTCTTT. The full variable domain, in which reference TRBV28 and TRBJ1-1 provide the parts outside the CDR3, is DVKVTQSSRYLVKRTGEKVFLECVQDMDHENMFWYRQDPGLGLRLIYFSYDVKMKEKGDIPEGYSVSREKKERFSLILESASTNQTSMYLCASSPGLSEAFFGQGTRLTVV.

The rearrangement links TRBV28 to TRBJ2-7; TRBD2 is a possible D gene (5 bases). V lost 6 bases and J lost 6, with 15 bases in between. CDR1 is MDHEN, CDR2 SYDVKM, per germline. CDR3 length equals 13 residues. This CDR3 reads CASSRTVLVEQYF. In nucleotides, the CDR3 is TGTGCCAGCAGCAGGACTGTCTTGGTCGAGCAGTACTTC.

The V and J genes are TRBV30 and TRBJ1-5, with 7 bases aligning to TRBD1. Germline loops: CDR1 GTSNPN, CDR2 SVGIG (reference sequence). CDR3 length equals 15 residues. With V trimmed by 3 bases and J by 5 bases, 10 bases remained unmatched. CDR3 protein: CAWSPIDREHQPQHF. CDR3 in DNA: TGTGCCTGGAGCCCGATTGACAGGGAGCATCAGCCCCAGCATTTT.

The chain employs TRBV18 and TRBJ2-2; TRBD1 is a possible D gene (6 bases). This CDR3 comprises 15 residues. The V end was cut by 5 bases, the J end by 4 bases, with 14 bases between. CDR1 is KGHSH and CDR2 is LQKENI in the germline V gene. The CDR3 DNA reads TGTGCCAGCTCATCTGACAGGATACCCACCGGGGAGCTGTTTTTT. The encoded protein is CASSSDRIPTGELFF. The complete variable domain, with remaining parts taken from reference TRBV18 and TRBJ2-2, reads NAGVMQNPRHLVRRRGQEARLRCSPMKGHSHVYWYRQLPEEGLKFMVYLQKENIIDESGMPKERFSAEFPKEGPSILRIQQVVRGDSAAYFCASSSDRIPTGELFFGEGSRLTVL.

Note on this clone: A read error may produce the germline difference seen at one junction end. The gene calls are TRBV7-7 and TRBJ2-2; 9 positions agree with TRBD1. The CDR3 totals 16 residues. The germline gives CDR1 SSHAT, CDR2 FNYEAQ (reference sequence). The CDR3 sequence: CASSSSQGAKTGELFF. The CDR3 DNA is TGTGCCAGCAGCTCTTCACAGGGGGCGAAAACCGGGGAGCTGTTTTTT.